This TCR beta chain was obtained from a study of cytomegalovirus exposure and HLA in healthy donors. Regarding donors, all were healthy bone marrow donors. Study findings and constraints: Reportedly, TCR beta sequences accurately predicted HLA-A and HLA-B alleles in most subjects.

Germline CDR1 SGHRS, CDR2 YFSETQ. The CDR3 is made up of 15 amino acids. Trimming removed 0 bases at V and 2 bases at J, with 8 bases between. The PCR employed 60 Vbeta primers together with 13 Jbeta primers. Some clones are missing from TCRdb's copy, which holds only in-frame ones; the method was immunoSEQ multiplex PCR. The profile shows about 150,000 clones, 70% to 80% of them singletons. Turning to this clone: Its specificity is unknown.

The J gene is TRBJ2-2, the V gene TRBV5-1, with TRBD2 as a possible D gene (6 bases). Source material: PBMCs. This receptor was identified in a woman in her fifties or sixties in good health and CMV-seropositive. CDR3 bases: TGCGCCAGCAGCTTGGACGGGAGAAACACCGGGGAGCTGTTTTTT. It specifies CASSLDGRNTGELFF.